Listed below are T cell receptor beta chains from one sample, sequenced in a study of cytomegalovirus exposure and HLA in healthy donors. The table came from immunoSEQ multiplex PCR; TCRdb's copy has only in-frame clones and leaves some out. Of about 160,000 clones in the sample, 70% to 80% were seen once. Source material: PBMCs. These receptors all come from a woman aged 50 to 60 in good health and CMV-seronegative. The CDR3 runs from the conserved cysteine through the conserved F or W. Each record gives: D gene, clone size, V gene, J gene, CDR3 length, CDR3 protein, CDR3 DNA. D genes are given only for firm matches. Size values are once, few and many counts, or a class for expanded clones, and some rows have none.

>-|few|TRBV14|TRBJ1-3|11
CASSQADTIYF
TGTGCCAGCAGCCAAGCGGACACCATATATTTT
>-|once|TRBV10-3|TRBJ2-5|15
CAISESGRGKETQYF
TGTGCCATCAGTGAGTCTGGCAGGGGAAAAGAGACCCAGTACTTC
>-|-|TRBV7-6|TRBJ1-1|15
CASSLWGSLNTEAFF
TGTGCCAGCAGCTTATGGGGCAGCCTGAACACTGAAGCTTTCTTT
>TRBD1|-|TRBV6-5|TRBJ2-2|15
CASSYGQVVAGELFF
TGTGCCAGCAGTTACGGACAGGTGGTCGCCGGGGAGCTGTTTTTT
>-|-|TRBV7-2|TRBJ1-2|12
CASSHPNEGYTF
TGTGCCAGCAGCCACCCCAATGAGGGCTACACCTTC
>TRBD1|-|TRBV7-8|TRBJ1-1|14
CASSRGTGNTEAFF
TGTGCCAGCAGCCGTGGGACAGGGAACACTGAAGCTTTCTTT
>-|-|TRBV4-1|TRBJ1-2|14
CASSQDGAYYGYTF
TGCGCCAGCAGCCAAGACGGAGCTTACTATGGCTACACCTTC
>-|-|TRBV23-1|TRBJ2-1|15
CASSVGAGTYNEQFF
TGCGCCAGCAGTGTAGGAGCAGGGACCTACAATGAGCAGTTCTTC
>-|few|TRBV12-1|TRBJ1-2|19
CASSFVGGDKDGPKYGYTF
TGTGCCAGCAGCTTTGTAGGGGGGGATAAAGACGGACCGAAATATGGCTACACCTTC
>TRBD2|-|TRBV28|TRBJ2-5|16
CASSLAGGARGETQYF
TGTGCCAGCAGCCTCGCGGGGGGGGCTAGGGGAGAGACCCAGTACTTC
>TRBD1|-|TRBV7-2|TRBJ2-7|15
CASSLGTGRLYEQYF
TGTGCCAGCAGCCTAGGGACAGGGAGACTCTACGAGCAGTACTTC
>-|-|TRBV5-1|TRBJ1-3|14
CASSPGGSGNTIYF
TGCGCCAGCAGTCCCGGGGGCTCTGGAAACACCATATATTTT
>-|-|TRBV7-9|TRBJ1-6|14
CASSLARVNSPLHF
TGTGCCAGCAGCTTAGCCAGGGTCAATTCACCCCTCCACTTT
>-|-|TRBV5-3|TRBJ2-7|14
CARSLARVSYEQYF
TGTGCCAGAAGCTTGGCCAGGGTGTCCTACGAGCAGTACTTC
>-|-|TRBV7-2|TRBJ1-4|12
CASSFQDEKLFF
TGTGCCAGCAGCTTCCAGGATGAAAAACTGTTTTTT
>-|once|TRBV10-3|TRBJ2-5|11
CAISDQGTQYF
TGTGCCATCAGTGATCAGGGGACCCAGTACTTC